A selection of T cell receptor beta chains follows, all from one sample in a study of cytomegalovirus exposure and HLA in healthy donors. The assay was immunoSEQ multiplex PCR, and TCRdb's table has in-frame clones only and misses some. Among some 220,000 clones listed, over 70% were seen once. Specimen: PBMCs. These receptors came from a woman aged 60-75 years in good health and CMV-seropositive. Each CDR3 is given with its conserved first and last residue. A D gene is named only where the DNA matches it firmly. The listing skips clone size in some rows; elsewhere it reads once, few, many or a size class.

cdr3_nt | cdr3_aa | d_call | j_call | v_call | clone_size
TGTGCCAGCAGGGGGAGAGTTTTGGGCATGGAAAAACTGTTTTTT | CASRGRVLGMEKLFF | . | TRBJ1-4 | TRBV6-1 | .
TGTGCCAGCTCTTATACTAGCCCCTCATTCTACAATGAGCAGTTCTTC | CASSYTSPSFYNEQFF | . | TRBJ2-1 | TRBV18 | .
TGTGCCAGCAGTGCGGGGACTAGCCTAGTCTCTGGGGCCAACGTCCTGACTTTC | CASSAGTSLVSGANVLTF | TRBD2 | TRBJ2-6 | TRBV2 | .
TGTGCCAGCAGCCGAGCGGAGTCTCGGTCAGATACGCAGTATTTT | CASSRAESRSDTQYF | . | TRBJ2-3 | TRBV2 | .
TGTGCCAGCAGCTCGGGGGCAGATACGCAGTATTTT | CASSSGADTQYF | . | TRBJ2-3 | TRBV7-3 | .
TGCAGTGCTAAGAGGCGGGAGACCCAGTACTTC | CSAKRRETQYF | . | TRBJ2-5 | TRBV20-1 | .
TGCGCCAGCAGCAAGACTAGCGGCCAAGAGACCCAGTACTTC | CASSKTSGQETQYF | TRBD2 | TRBJ2-5 | TRBV5-1 | .
TGTGCCAGCAGTTACTCTACCCAGGGGCGTCAGCCCCAGCATTTT | CASSYSTQGRQPQHF | . | TRBJ1-5 | TRBV6-5 | .
TGTGCCAGTAGTCCCGGGACAGGAGACTACGAGCAGTACTTC | CASSPGTGDYEQYF | TRBD1 | TRBJ2-7 | TRBV19 | once
TGTGCCAGCAGTGGACAGTACACCGGGGAGCTGTTTTTT | CASSGQYTGELFF | . | TRBJ2-2 | TRBV2 | .
TGTGCCAGCAGTCGAGAACTAACCCCCCTTTATTTT | CASSRELTPLYF | . | TRBJ1-3 | TRBV25-1 | .
TGCGCCAGCAGCCAAGAAAAGCCGAGCACTGAAGCTTTCTTT | CASSQEKPSTEAFF | . | TRBJ1-1 | TRBV4-1 | once
TGTGCCAGCAGTCCGGGACAGGGGACAGATGGCTACACCTTC | CASSPGQGTDGYTF | TRBD1 | TRBJ1-2 | TRBV9 | .
TGTGCCAGCAGTTATAGGACAGGGCTGAGGGACTATGGCTACACCTTC | CASSYRTGLRDYGYTF | TRBD1 | TRBJ1-2 | TRBV6-5 | .
TGTGCCACCAGCATTGTGAAGAGTTACACTGAAGCTTTCTTT | CATSIVKSYTEAFF | . | TRBJ1-1 | TRBV15 | .
TGTGCCAGCAGTGGGACTAGCGGACCCACAGATACGCAGTATTTT | CASSGTSGPTDTQYF | TRBD2 | TRBJ2-3 | TRBV25-1 | .
TGTGCCAGCAGTTATACTAGCGACGGTGAGCAGTTCTTC | CASSYTSDGEQFF | TRBD2 | TRBJ2-1 | TRBV2 | .
TGTGCCAGCAGCTGGCGGGAAGGTCAAGAGACCCAGTACTTC | CASSWREGQETQYF | . | TRBJ2-5 | TRBV7-8 | .
TGTGCCAGCAGTGAAATTAGGGGGTATAATGAAAAACTGTTTTTT | CASSEIRGYNEKLFF | . | TRBJ1-4 | TRBV6-1 | .
TGTGCCAGCAGCACGAAGACAGGGGGCCGTCGATCTGGAAACACCATATATTTT | CASSTKTGGRRSGNTIYF | TRBD1 | TRBJ1-3 | TRBV5-4 | .
TGTGCCAGCAGCTTAGAGGGACAGGCCTTGAGCTACACCTTC | CASSLEGQALSYTF | TRBD1 | TRBJ1-2 | TRBV7-8 | .
TGTGTCAGAAGCCCAGTAGCGGGGGCCGCAGATACGCAGTATTTT | CVRSPVAGAADTQYF | . | TRBJ2-3 | TRBV7-5 | .
TGTGCCAGCAGCTCCACCCAGGGGGGAGAGACCCAGTACTTC | CASSSTQGGETQYF | . | TRBJ2-5 | TRBV7-7 | .
TGTGCCAGCACCGTTATTAACACTGAAGCTTTCTTT | CASTVINTEAFF | . | TRBJ1-1 | TRBV7-2 | .
TGTGCCTGGAGTGTACGGGGGCAAGAGACCCAGTACTTC | CAWSVRGQETQYF | . | TRBJ2-5 | TRBV30 | .
TGCAGTGCCAGACAGGGCTATGGCTACACCTTC | CSARQGYGYTF | TRBD1 | TRBJ1-2 | TRBV20-1 | few
TGTGCCAGCAGGAACAGGGAAAGGACTGAAGCTTTCTTT | CASRNRERTEAFF | . | TRBJ1-1 | TRBV2 | .
TGTGCCAGCAGTTCCCCCTCCGCGGGCGAAGAGACCCAGTACTTC | CASSSPSAGEETQYF | . | TRBJ2-5 | TRBV27 | .
TGTGCCAGCCAGGGACAGGGGTTTGGGATTCAGTACTTC | CASQGQGFGIQYF | TRBD1 | TRBJ2-4 | TRBV27 | .
TGTGCCAGCAGTTTAGAGGTTAGCAATCAGCCCCAGCATTTT | CASSLEVSNQPQHF | . | TRBJ1-5 | TRBV28 | .
TGCGCCAGCAGCTTGGAGGGGACAGATACGCAGTATTTT | CASSLEGTDTQYF | . | TRBJ2-3 | TRBV5-1 | .
TGTGCCAGTAGTATATCCGGGACAGGGGCCTACGAGCAGTACTTC | CASSISGTGAYEQYF | TRBD1 | TRBJ2-7 | TRBV19 | .
TGCGCCAGCAGCTTCGGACTAGCGGGAGTCTTGTACAATGAGCAGTTCTTC | CASSFGLAGVLYNEQFF | TRBD2 | TRBJ2-1 | TRBV5-1 | .
TGCAGCGTTGCTACCCAGGGGTTAATAACAGATACGCAGTATTTT | CSVATQGLITDTQYF | . | TRBJ2-3 | TRBV29-1 | .
TGTGCCAGCAGCTTAGTAACAGGGCTGGGCTATGGCTACACCTTC | CASSLVTGLGYGYTF | . | TRBJ1-2 | TRBV7-2 | .
TGTGCCAGCAGCACACAGGGTGACACTGAAGCTTTCTTT | CASSTQGDTEAFF | . | TRBJ1-1 | TRBV7-9 | .
TGTGCCAGCAGCACAGGGGGCGCGAGCTATGGCTACACCTTC | CASSTGGASYGYTF | TRBD1 | TRBJ1-2 | TRBV2 | .
TGTGCCTGGAGTGTAGGCAGGGACAATCAGCCCCAGCATTTT | CAWSVGRDNQPQHF | . | TRBJ1-5 | TRBV30 | .
TGTGCCTGGAGTTTTTCCGGGACTAGCGGTTACGAGCAGTACTTC | CAWSFSGTSGYEQYF | TRBD2 | TRBJ2-7 | TRBV30 | .
TGTGCCAGCAGCTGGCAGGGCCGAAACAATGAGCAGTTCTTC | CASSWQGRNNEQFF | . | TRBJ2-1 | TRBV7-3 | .
TGTGCCAGCAGCCAACAGGGTGGCTCCTATAATTCACCCCTCCACTTT | CASSQQGGSYNSPLHF | . | TRBJ1-6 | TRBV7-2 | few
TGCGCCAGCAGCGACAGGGGCTCTCAAGAGACCCAGTACTTC | CASSDRGSQETQYF | TRBD1 | TRBJ2-5 | TRBV5-1 | .
TGCGCCAGCAGCAACTTGTTCCGGACTACAAGACAGGGCTCCTACAATGAGCAGTTCTTC | CASSNLFRTTRQGSYNEQFF | . | TRBJ2-1 | TRBV5-1 | .
TGTGCCAGCAGCGTAGGGGGATCGGGAGAGGACATTCAGTACTTC | CASSVGGSGEDIQYF | . | TRBJ2-4 | TRBV9 | .
TGTGCCAGCAGTCCCCTGGTTGATGGACATAAGCATTTT | CASSPLVDGHKHF | . | TRBJ1-5 | TRBV6-5 | .
TGCGCCAGCAGCCTGCGGGACAGGGCGATAGGGTCCTACGAGCAGTACTTC | CASSLRDRAIGSYEQYF | TRBD1 | TRBJ2-7 | TRBV5-1 | .